Presented here are 32 T cell receptor beta chains from one specimen sequenced in a study of T-cell memory formation after mild COVID-19. From the 5' RACE reads, TCRdb called clonotypes with MiXCR, one entry per CDR3 protein. The data contain some 120,000 distinct CDR3 sequences, about 18% of them singletons. The sequencing sample was made of PBMCs or a T cell subset sorted from them (not recorded which). These receptors originate from a man between 18 and 29 years old who had mild COVID-19 (a few samples of this study predate the infection). Cell type and time point are not known.

The genes are TRBV20-1 and TRBJ1-2, with TRBD1 identical over 8 bases. This CDR3 is 15 amino acids long. Looked up from germline, CDR1 is DFQATT and CDR2 is SNEGSKA (reference sequence). The junction had 10 bases not matched to a gene; V was cut back by 3 bases and J by 4 bases. The CDR3 protein is CSASPAGGEGYGYTF. CDR3 nucleotide sequence: TGCAGTGCTAGTCCTGCAGGGGGCGAAGGCTATGGCTACACCTTC.

The chain joins TRBV28 to TRBJ1-1; 8 positions match TRBD1. V lost 6 bases to trimming and J lost 5 bases; unmatched junction nucleotides: 11. This CDR3 contains 15 residues. The germline V gene encodes CDR1 MDHEN and CDR2 SYDVKM. As DNA, the CDR3 is TGTGCCAGCAGCCCGCCTCAGGGGGCGAAGACTGAAGCTTTCTTT. This sequence encodes CASSPPQGAKTEAFF.

The genes are TRBV5-1 and TRBJ2-1, with D perhaps TRBD2 (6 bases). This CDR3 is built from 14 residues. Germline V gene sequence: CDR1 SGHRS, CDR2 YFSETQ. V lost 0 bases and J lost 10, with 14 bases in between. The CDR3 sequence is CASSLGSGRDEQFF. For the CDR3, the DNA is TGCGCCAGCAGCTTGGGGAGCGGGCGGGACGAGCAGTTCTTC.

This clonotype appeared a few times. The chain recombines TRBV11-3 with TRBJ2-1; D is undetermined. Germline-derived CDR1 and CDR2 are SGHNT and YENEEA. The CDR3 has 13 residues. Between the trimmed V and J ends, which lost 1 base and 13 bases, there was a span of 14 bases. As DNA, the CDR3 is TGTGCCAGCAGCTTAGGTGAAGGGAATCAACAGTTCTTC. Its translation: CASSLGEGNQQFF.

V gene TRBV10-2 combines with J gene TRBJ2-3; TRBD2 agrees at 7 bases. The germline V gene encodes CDR1 WSHSY and CDR2 SAAADI. This CDR3 has 14 residues. J gave up 0 bases and V 6 bases, and 3 bases lay outside the gene matches. In nucleotides, the CDR3 is TGCGCCAGCAGGGGAGGGAGGAGCACAGATACGCAGTATTTT. This codes for CASRGGRSTDTQYF.

This clonotype was observed a few times. This chain links TRBV28 with TRBJ2-1; D remains ambiguous. The CDR3 is 13 residues long. Germline values: CDR1 MDHEN, CDR2 SYDVKM. Trimming removed 5 bases from V and 7 bases from J, with 12 bases in between. The CDR3 protein is CASSPTPVNEQFF. DNA for the CDR3: TGTGCCAGCAGTCCCACCCCCGTTAATGAGCAGTTCTTC.

V usage is TRBV28 and J usage is TRBJ2-7, with a tentative D call TRBD1 (6 bases). The V end was cut by 4 bases, the J end by 0 bases, with 10 bases between. Germline CDR1 is MDHEN and CDR2 is SYDVKM. The CDR3 length is 14 residues. CDR3 loop: CASSSTGASYEQYV. The CDR3 bases are TGTGCCAGCAGTTCGACAGGAGCCTCCTACGAGCAGTACGTC.

The chain links TRBV7-8 to TRBJ2-5; 7 nucleotides agree with TRBD1. CDR1 is SGHVS, CDR2 FQNEAQ, per germline. CDR3 length: 15 amino acids. After removal of 3 bases from V and 4 bases from J, the junction contained 8 bases not matched to a gene. CDR3 protein: CASSLDRRKRETQYF. The CDR3, as DNA: TGTGCCAGCAGCTTGGACAGGAGAAAGCGAGAGACCCAGTACTTC.

The gene calls are TRBV4-3 and TRBJ1-3; no firm D call. Germline CDR1 and CDR2: LGHNA and YSLEER. This CDR3 is 14 amino acids long. V was clipped by 0 bases and J by 4 bases, with 7 bases between them. Here the CDR3 reads CASSQDHTGNTIYF. As DNA, the CDR3 is TGCGCCAGCAGCCAAGATCATACAGGAAACACCATATATTTT.

This chain joins TRBV6-5 and TRBJ1-6, with 8 bases fitting TRBD1. This CDR3 region has 15 residues. Germline values: CDR1 MNHEY, CDR2 SVGAGI. Germline trimming cut 0 bases from V and 10 bases from J; bases unmatched to any gene: 5. This CDR3 reads CASSYSGTGNSPLHF. CDR3 DNA: TGTGCCAGCAGTTACTCCGGGACAGGCAACTCACCCCTCCACTTT.

This clonotype was observed many times. This sequence joins TRBV5-4 and TRBJ2-1; possibly TRBD1 or TRBD2 for D (6 bases each). The CDR3 totals 15 residues. The V end was cut by 4 bases, the J end by 2 bases, with 13 bases between. CDR1 is SGHNT and CDR2 is YYREEE in the germline V gene (reference sequence). CDR3 in amino acids: CASSEGGMTYNEQFF. As DNA, the CDR3 is TGTGCCAGCAGCGAGGGGGGTATGACCTACAATGAGCAGTTCTTC.

This clonotype was picked up a small number of times. J is TRBJ1-5 and V is TRBV7-2; 8 nucleotides line up with TRBD1. Germline V gene sequence: CDR1 SGHTA, CDR2 FQGNSA. Trimming took 8 bases from V and 9 from J; bases not matched to a gene: 6. This CDR3 region has 12 residues. CDR3: CASQRQGMPQHF. CDR3 DNA: TGTGCCAGCCAAAGACAGGGGATGCCCCAGCATTTT.

The J gene is TRBJ1-1, the V gene TRBV3-2. TRBV3-2 corresponds to a pseudogene. The CDR3 contains 12 residues. CDR3 DNA: TGTGCCAGCAGCCAACCCAACACTGAAGCTTTCTTT. Protein sequence: CASSQPNTEAFF.

In this sample, this clonotype turned up a few times. This chain uses TRBV6-5 with TRBJ2-5, with 7 bases matching TRBD2. Germline CDR1 MNHEY, CDR2 SVGAGI. The CDR3 has 13 amino acids. V was clipped by 8 bases and J by 4 bases; unmatched bases: 7. The CDR3 sequence is CASFSWEGETQYF. CDR3 DNA sequence: TGTGCCAGCTTTTCCTGGGAGGGAGAGACCCAGTACTTC.

The chain has TRBV7-2 and TRBJ2-2; possibly TRBD1 for D (6 bases). V lost 1 base and J lost 6, with 9 bases in between. From germline, CDR1 is SGHTA and CDR2 FQGNSA. This CDR3 has 14 residues. CDR3 protein: CASSLGGQSGELFF. CDR3 nucleotides: TGTGCCAGCAGCTTAGGAGGACAGTCCGGGGAGCTGTTTTTT.

This clonotype was found many times. V usage is TRBV11-2 and J usage is TRBJ2-7; D not resolved. Germline V gene data show CDR1 as SGHAT and CDR2 as FQNNGV. V gave up 5 bases and J gave up 2 bases, with 10 bases separating them. The CDR3 length is 13 residues. CDR3 sequence: CASSQTNTYEQYF. The CDR3 coding sequence is TGTGCCAGCAGCCAGACGAATACCTACGAGCAGTACTTC.

The chain links TRBV7-9 to TRBJ1-5, with D possibly matching TRBD1 (5 bases). Trimming stripped 8 bases from V and 5 bases from J, with 13 bases between. Per germline, CDR1 SEHNR and CDR2 FQNEAQ (reference sequence). This CDR3 region has 13 residues. CDR3: CASSNLGDQPQHF. The CDR3 bases are TGTGCCAGCTCAAACCTGGGGGATCAGCCCCAGCATTTT.

This clonotype was seen many times. The V call is TRBV14, the J call TRBJ2-3, with 13 nucleotides matching TRBD2. Germline values: CDR1 SGHDN, CDR2 FVKESK. CDR3 size: 19 residues. V lost 1 base to trimming and J lost 7 bases; unmatched junction nucleotides: 14. CDR3 amino acids: CASSQAPRRLAGGRNTQYF. The CDR3 nucleotides read TGTGCCAGCAGCCAAGCCCCCCGGAGACTAGCGGGGGGCCGGAATACGCAGTATTTT.

In this sample, this clonotype turned up many times. This chain's CDR3 is CASSSGTSQVTQYF. CDR3 nucleotide sequence: TGCGCCAGCAGCTCCGGGACTTCTCAGGTCACGCAGTATTTT. The chain employs TRBV5-1 and TRBJ2-3; perhaps TRBD2 as D (6 bases). Trimming pared 3 bases from V and 9 bases from J, leaving 17 bases between. Germline V gene data show CDR1 as SGHRS and CDR2 as YFSETQ. The CDR3 spans 14 residues.

The chain joins TRBV7-9 to TRBJ1-2; D possibly corresponds to TRBD1 (5 bases). CDR1 is SEHNR and CDR2 is FQNEAQ in the germline V gene (reference sequence). This CDR3 is built from 16 residues. The V gene lost 1 base and the J gene lost 8 bases, with 20 bases spanning the gap. CDR3 amino acids: CASSLGPGRQAQGYTF. CDR3 in DNA: TGTGCCAGCAGCTTAGGACCGGGACGGCAGGCCCAGGGCTACACCTTC.

V usage is TRBV7-3 and J usage is TRBJ1-6; no reliable D call. Germline assignment: CDR1 SGHTA and CDR2 FQGTGA. V lost 1 base and J lost 5, with 6 bases in between. The CDR3 loop spans 14 amino acids. The CDR3 here is CASSLRRNNSPLHF. The CDR3 nucleotides read TGTGCCAGCAGCTTAAGACGGAATAATTCACCCCTCCACTTT.

The rearrangement uses TRBV20-1 and TRBJ2-3, with 8 bases lining up with TRBD1. The germline CDR1 and CDR2 sequences are DFQATT and SNEGSKA (reference sequence). This CDR3 has 12 amino acids. The CDR3 bases are TGCAGGGCCCGGACAGGGACAGATACGCAGTATTTT. Protein sequence: CRARTGTDTQYF.

This rearrangement joins TRBV12-3 or TRBV12-4 to TRBJ2-7; no clear D. This CDR3 comprises 11 residues. The V end lost 4 bases, the J end lost 5 bases, and 6 bases lay between the germline ends. Here the CDR3 reads CASSSVHEQYF. CDR3 DNA: TGTGCCAGCAGTTCAGTACACGAGCAGTACTTC.

This clonotype was observed a few times. The chain couples TRBV6-2 or TRBV6-3 to TRBJ2-1; possibly TRBD1 or TRBD2 for D (5 bases each). Trimming took 4 bases from V and 7 from J, leaving 17 bases between them. In germline, CDR1 is MNHEY, CDR2 SVGEGT. The CDR3 is 15 residues long. Here the CDR3 DNA reads TGTGCCAGCAGTTTCCGGGATCCAGGGCGAAATGAGCAGTTCTTC. This gives the protein CASSFRDPGRNEQFF.

Only a few counts were recorded for this clonotype. This chain uses TRBV20-1 with TRBJ1-1, with D hard to call. CDR1 is DFQATT, CDR2 SNEGSKA, per germline (reference sequence). The CDR3 has 11 amino acids. With 6 bases removed from V and 0 bases from J, the gap between germline ends came to 5 bases. In DNA form, the CDR3 reads TGCAGTGCCTCAATGAACACTGAAGCTTTCTTT. Amino acid sequence: CSASMNTEAFF.

The chain combines TRBV4-2 with TRBJ2-5; either TRBD1 or TRBD2 may fit D (5 bases each). Germline V CDR1 and CDR2: LGHNA, YNFKEQ. The CDR3 extends over 13 amino acids. V shed 4 bases and J shed 5 bases, with 11 bases lying between them. The CDR3 sequence: CASSPTGTETQYF. CDR3 DNA: TGTGCCAGCAGCCCGACGGGGACGGAGACCCAGTACTTC.

The rearrangement links TRBV6-2 or TRBV6-3 to TRBJ2-7, with D maybe TRBD2 (5 bases). Deletions cut 6 bases from V and 5 bases from J, with 14 bases between. The V gene's germline CDR1 is MNHEY and CDR2 SVGEGT. The CDR3 contains 13 residues. CDR3 protein: CASSPSSVHEQYV. The CDR3 region has the DNA TGTGCCAGCAGCCCGAGTAGCGTCCACGAGCAGTACGTC.

This clonotype was seen a handful of times. The chain is built from TRBV15 and TRBJ2-5, with 12 nucleotides matching TRBD1. V gave up 5 bases and J gave up 6 bases; unmatched junction bases: 7. Germline V gene lookup returns CDR1 LNHNV and CDR2 YYDKDF (reference sequence). The length of the CDR3 is 15 residues. CDR3 DNA sequence: TGTGCCACCAGCCGAGGGGGACAGGGGGCCCAGACCCAGTACTTC. Translated, it gives CATSRGGQGAQTQYF.

V usage is TRBV7-2 and J usage is TRBJ2-3, with D perhaps TRBD1 (6 bases). CDR1 is SGHTA, CDR2 FQGNSA, per germline. There are 17 residues in the CDR3. V shed 5 bases and J shed 2 bases, with 20 bases lying between them. The CDR3 sequence: CASSPYGPRGYTDTQYF. The CDR3 coding sequence is TGTGCCAGCAGCCCGTACGGCCCCAGGGGATACACAGATACGCAGTATTTT. Variable domain in full (rest from reference TRBV7-2 and TRBJ2-3): GAGVSQSPSNKVTEKGKDVELRCDPISGHTALYWYRQSLGQGLEFLIYFQGNSAPDKSGLPSDRFSAERTGGSVSTLTIQRTQQEDSAVYLCASSPYGPRGYTDTQYFGPGTRLTVL.

This clonotype has only a few counts. The J gene is TRBJ2-3, the V gene TRBV6-5; 7 nucleotides align to TRBD2. The CDR3 runs 15 residues. Germline CDR1 is MNHEY and CDR2 is SVGAGI. Germline trimming cut 0 bases from V and 6 bases from J; bases unmatched to any gene: 6. The CDR3 reads CASSYSVNGGDTQYF. In DNA, the CDR3 is TGTGCCAGCAGTTACTCGGTCAACGGGGGGGATACGCAGTATTTT.

J is TRBJ1-5 and V is TRBV6-6, with D tentatively TRBD1 (6 bases). CDR1 and CDR2 from the germline V gene are MNHNY and SVGAGI (reference sequence). Trimming took off 2 bases at V and 7 bases at J, with 18 bases between the two ends. This CDR3 has 16 amino acids. CDR3 nucleotides: TGTGCCAGCAGTTACGGAGGTATCCAGGGGAAGCAGCCCCAGCATTTT. Its translation is CASSYGGIQGKQPQHF.

The chain combines TRBV4-2 with TRBJ2-1, with 10 nucleotides matching TRBD2. Germline CDR1 LGHNA, CDR2 YNFKEQ. V gave up 2 bases and J gave up 0 bases; unmatched junction bases: 1. The CDR3 runs to 16 residues. The CDR3 region is CASSQSSGGSYNEQFF. CDR3 nucleotide sequence: TGTGCCAGCAGCCAATCTAGCGGGGGCTCCTACAATGAGCAGTTCTTC.